Presented here are 2 T cell receptor beta chains from one specimen sequenced in a study of control samples from healthy donors and cancer patients. The table came from immunoSEQ multiplex PCR; TCRdb's copy has only in-frame clones and leaves some out. The sample lists tens of thousands of clones, roughly 92% seen once, with approximately 0.8% in the top ten. The sequencing input was PBMCs. Receptors originate from a man aged 25-40 years with colorectal cancer.

The V and J genes are TRBV19 and TRBJ1-2; D ambiguous. CDR3 size: 14 residues. Germline loops: CDR1 LNHDA, CDR2 SQIVND (reference sequence). V lost 3 bases, J lost 6 bases, and 14 bases lay in between. Written as DNA, the CDR3 is TGTGCCAGTAGTATGGCTCTTGGCTTAGATGGCTACACCTTC. Amino acids: CASSMALGLDGYTF.

This chain links TRBV6-5 with TRBJ2-7; TRBD2 matches 10 bases. The CDR3 runs 14 residues. V shed 5 bases and J 5 bases; nucleotides not matched to a gene: 6. Germline V CDR1 and CDR2: MNHEY, SVGAGI. DNA for the CDR3: TGTGCCAGCAGTACTAGCGGGGATTCGGACGAGCAGTACTTC. As protein: CASSTSGDSDEQYF.